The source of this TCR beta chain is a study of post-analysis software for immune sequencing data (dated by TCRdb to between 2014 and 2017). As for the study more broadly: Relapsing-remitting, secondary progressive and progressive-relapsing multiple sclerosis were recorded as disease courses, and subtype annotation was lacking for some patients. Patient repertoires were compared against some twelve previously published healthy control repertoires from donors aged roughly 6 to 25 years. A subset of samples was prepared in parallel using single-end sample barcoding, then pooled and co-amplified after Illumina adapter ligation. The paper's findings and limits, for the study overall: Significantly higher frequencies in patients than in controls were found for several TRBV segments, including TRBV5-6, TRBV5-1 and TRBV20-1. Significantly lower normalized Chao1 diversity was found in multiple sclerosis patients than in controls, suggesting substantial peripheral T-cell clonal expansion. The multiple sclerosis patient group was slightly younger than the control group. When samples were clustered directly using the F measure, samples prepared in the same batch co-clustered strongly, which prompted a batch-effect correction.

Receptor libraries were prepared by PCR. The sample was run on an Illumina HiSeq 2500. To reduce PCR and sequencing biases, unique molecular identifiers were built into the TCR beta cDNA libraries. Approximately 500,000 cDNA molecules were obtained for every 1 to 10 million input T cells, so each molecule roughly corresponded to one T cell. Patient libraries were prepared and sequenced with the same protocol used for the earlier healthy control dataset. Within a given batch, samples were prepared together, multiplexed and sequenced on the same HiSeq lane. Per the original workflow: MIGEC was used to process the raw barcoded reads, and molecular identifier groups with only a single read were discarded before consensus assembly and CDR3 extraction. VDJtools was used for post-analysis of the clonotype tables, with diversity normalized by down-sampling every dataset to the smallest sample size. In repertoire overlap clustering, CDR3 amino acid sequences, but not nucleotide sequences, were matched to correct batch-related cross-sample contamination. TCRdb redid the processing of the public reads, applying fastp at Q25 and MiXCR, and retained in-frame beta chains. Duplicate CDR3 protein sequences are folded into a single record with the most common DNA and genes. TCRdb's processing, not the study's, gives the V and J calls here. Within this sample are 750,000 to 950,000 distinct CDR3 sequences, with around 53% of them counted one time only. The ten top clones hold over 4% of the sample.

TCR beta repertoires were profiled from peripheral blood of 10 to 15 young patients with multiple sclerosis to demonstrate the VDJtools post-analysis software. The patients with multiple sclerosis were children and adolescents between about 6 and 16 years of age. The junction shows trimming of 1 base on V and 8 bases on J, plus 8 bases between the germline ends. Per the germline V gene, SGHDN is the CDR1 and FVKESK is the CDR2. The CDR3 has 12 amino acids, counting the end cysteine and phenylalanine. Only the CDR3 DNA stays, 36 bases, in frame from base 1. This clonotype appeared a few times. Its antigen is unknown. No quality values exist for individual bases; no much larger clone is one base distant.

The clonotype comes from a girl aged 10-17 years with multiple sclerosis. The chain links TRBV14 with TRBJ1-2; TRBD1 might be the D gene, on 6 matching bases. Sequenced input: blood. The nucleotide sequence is TGTGCCAGCAGCCAAGTTGGGGGCGGCTACACCTTC. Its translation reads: CASSQVGGGYTF.